The T cell receptor (beta chain) described here comes from a study of T cell responses to AZD1222 COVID-19 vaccine. The wider study: Second-dose intervals of approximately 4 or approximately 12 weeks were pooled.

The V segment lost 6 bases and the J segment 0 bases; nucleotides outside the gene matches: 7. The CDR3 sequence is 17 residues long. Germline V gene data show CDR1 as MDHEN and CDR2 as SYDVKM. About this clone itself: Antigen unknown.

Study-wide results and caveats: White British donors predominated, females outnumbered males, and clonal diversity was possibly underestimated. In all cases, repertoires were sampled only after the peak T cell response.

Using immunoSEQ multiplex PCR, the repertoire was profiled, and TCRdb retains in-frame clones only, with some absent. The sample carries more than 60,000 clones, 84% recorded once. The receptor's source is an adult in good health. Sequenced here: peripheral blood, sampled on day 0 of AZD1222 vaccination. The chain couples TRBV28 to TRBJ1-4, with TRBD1 identical over 10 bases. The chain's CDR3 is CASRTGTGDPTNEKLFF. CDR3 coding DNA: TGTGCCAGCAGGACCGGGACAGGGGATCCAACTAATGAAAAACTGTTTTTT.